Listed below are T cell receptor beta chains from one sample, sequenced in a study of shared clonotypes between healthy human individuals. Sequencing used immunoSEQ multiplex PCR; TCRdb keeps in-frame clones, though not all of them. The data hold about 1.9 million clones, with 93% observed a single time. Sequenced: naive CD8+ T cells from PBMCs. These receptor sequences come from a man between 18 and 35 years old in good health. Some clones in this sample may be carry-over from other donors' samples. Both conserved end residues are part of each CDR3. Size is omitted from some rows. Given values are once, few, many or a class for expanded clones.

size	J	V	CDR3
-	TRBJ2-5	TRBV29-1	CSVEDLPGAGAQYF
-	TRBJ2-2	TRBV10-3	CAIGTSGVGTGELFF
-	TRBJ2-1	TRBV6-1	CASSEPTRLSYNEQFF
-	TRBJ2-7	TRBV10-3	CAISDYDRTPSYEQYF
-	TRBJ2-3	TRBV28	CASSLERENPDTQYF
-	TRBJ2-7	TRBV19	CASSISGQASYEQYF
-	TRBJ2-1	TRBV27	CASSLLAGEGPNEQFF
-	TRBJ2-7	TRBV27	CASSSGRFYEQYF
once	TRBJ2-1	TRBV11-3	CASSLVAGGPHNEQFF
-	TRBJ2-3	TRBV5-6	CASSWEQGFYTDTQYF
once	TRBJ1-5	TRBV15	CATSGDRGLQPQHF
-	TRBJ2-3	TRBV4-1	CASSQLGGSSADTQYF
-	TRBJ1-5	TRBV6-1	CASSEAQKLSNQPQHF
-	TRBJ2-1	TRBV6-4	CASSDSGEGYEQFF
-	TRBJ1-5	TRBV6-6	CASNPGGWGQPQHF
once	TRBJ2-7	TRBV4-2	CASSQEGVGGIGSYEQYF
-	TRBJ1-2	TRBV11-2	CASSPGTAIGYTF
-	TRBJ2-2	TRBV4-3	CASSYDGAANTGELFF
-	TRBJ1-4	TRBV18	CASSPSWGVEKLFF
-	TRBJ1-2	TRBV28	CASSKILNRGSHYGYTF
-	TRBJ2-7	TRBV7-9	CASSPRDRRNEQYF
-	TRBJ2-7	TRBV9	CASSVDGSGDYEQYF
-	TRBJ2-1	TRBV4-3	CASSPKGWNEQFF
-	TRBJ2-3	TRBV27	CASSLSAGGTNLLTDTQYF
-	TRBJ2-7	TRBV28	CASSLSTSGSSYEQYF
-	TRBJ2-1	TRBV7-8	CASSIADHEQFF
-	TRBJ2-7	TRBV27	CASSLSERLPQGDFYEQYF
-	TRBJ2-5	TRBV28	CASSLLWEGETQYF
-	TRBJ1-2	TRBV7-8	CASSSPVTGTGGFYTF
few	TRBJ2-7	TRBV2	CASSEAPGQNYEQYF
once	TRBJ2-3	TRBV27	CASSSLYLAGAGDTQYF
-	TRBJ1-2	TRBV9	CASSVPRDGRHGYTF
-	TRBJ2-1	TRBV19	CASSISPQGANKNEQFF
-	TRBJ2-7	TRBV7-2	CASSIPTSGRRYEQYF
few	-	TRBV29-1	CSVVPLQAAYEQYF
-	TRBJ1-1	TRBV7-9	CASSLSPGTEAFF
-	TRBJ2-6	TRBV9	CASSVQDWGSGANVLTF
-	TRBJ2-7	TRBV6-1	CASSEAHGSSYEQYF
-	TRBJ2-7	TRBV27	CASSLSLTYEQYF
few	TRBJ1-1	TRBV6-1	CASSELNRGSGAFF
-	TRBJ2-2	TRBV29-1	CSVEATGRPTGELFF
few	TRBJ1-2	TRBV30	CAWSVLGGGIYGYTF
-	TRBJ1-1	TRBV4-1	CASSPLRVAPNTEAFF
-	TRBJ2-1	TRBV9	CASSVRTSGLDNEQFF
-	TRBJ2-2	TRBV27	CASTEQGATGELFF
-	TRBJ2-2	TRBV27	CASSLMASRVHTGELFF
once	TRBJ1-6	TRBV5-1	CASSLAGATGNSPLHF
-	TRBJ1-2	TRBV6-6	CASSSSQLNGYTF